This T cell receptor (beta chain) appears in the sequencing data of a study of blood T cell repertoires in COVID-19 (dated by TCRdb to the early 2020s). Turning to the overall study: Samples from collaborators originated in the United States, Italy and Spain and spanned both the acute and convalescent phases of COVID-19. The repertoires were made available in a free public database intended to serve as a resource for research on the immune response to SARS-CoV-2. Sample metadata almost always included a de-identified subject ID, COVID-19 status, age in years and sex. HLA class I and class II types, where available, came from metadata supplied by the sample provider rather than from assay-based typing. The prospective study material was composed of cDNA or gDNA derived from T cells, B-cell-depleted T cells, or PBMCs. Subjects who had been exposed to COVID-19, were actively infected with it, or had recovered from it provided the deeply sampled blood TCRbeta repertoires that made up the dataset. The samples were drawn from the first 160 participants of the ongoing ImmuneRACE study and from 1,254 subjects provided by 6 global collaborators. Results and caveats for the whole study, not just this receptor: How much clinical and demographic metadata was included differed by source and by participant, and the metadata was provided uncurated.

Concerning this clone: Its antigen is currently not known. No base qualities exist here, and no much larger clone lies one base off it.

The immunoSEQ Assay, a bias-controlled multiplex PCR, was used to amplify TCRbeta CDR3 regions from genomic DNA. For the original study's pipeline: Nucleated cell counts per sample were estimated from amplification of reference gene primers within the assay. To quantify the absolute abundance of each unique TCRbeta CDR3 rearrangement, sequence reads were collapsed and filtered. For each sample, productive Simpson clonality was calculated by taking the square root of Simpson's diversity index across productive rearrangements. TCRdb re-hosts the immuneACCESS table, in-frame sequences only. Its copies lack some clones; in the studies checked, an unresolved V gene accounts for under half of them, and the cause for the rest is not known. D and trimming were read from the DNA, whereas the V and J calls and clone size are those reported in that table. The sample includes about 67,000 clones, with 80% to 90% observed a single time. The ten biggest clones cover more than 4.5% of the sample.

The CDR3 goes from the cysteine to the phenylalanine over 15 residues. The DNA shown is the 45-base CDR3, in frame from base 1. Based on the germline V gene, the CDR1 and CDR2 sequences are MGHRA and YSYEKL. V loses 7 bases, J loses 7 bases, and the germline ends lie 22 bases apart. Whole blood was collected in K2EDTA tubes by collaborating institutions according to the institutions' own protocols. For TCRbeta analysis, collaborators shipped samples in one of three forms: frozen whole blood, isolated PBMCs, or DNA extracted from either of those sample types. The receptor comes from a man aged 50 to 59 with active COVID-19. Sequenced material: peripheral blood. This receptor chain uses TRBV4-1 and TRBJ1-2; a weak D assignment points to TRBD1 (5 bases agree). DNA sequence: TGCGCCAGCACCCCAAGATACCAGGGAACTTCTGGCTACACCTTC. Translated, it reads CASTPRYQGTSGYTF.